This paragraph reports one TCR beta chain. What it recognizes is unknown. This entry belongs to a study of T cell responses to AZD1222 COVID-19 vaccine. Whole-study findings and limits: Epitopes outside B.1.351 and B.1.1.7 mutated regions reportedly drew nearly half of spike TCRs. White British people made up most donors, females outnumbered males, and clonal diversity was possibly underestimated. Seropositivity was recorded at baseline in only six AZD1222 recipients.

V lost 0 bases to trimming and J lost 6 bases; unmatched junction nucleotides: 4. CDR3 length equals 15 residues. Germline CDR1 and CDR2: SGDLS and YYNGEE. Some clones are missing from TCRdb's copy, which holds only in-frame ones; the method was immunoSEQ multiplex PCR. The table has roughly 150,000 clones, 90% to 95% seen once. The clonotype originates from an adult who received the AZD1222 COVID-19 vaccine. The rearrangement uses TRBV9 and TRBJ1-2; 11 positions agree with TRBD1. The sample consisted of peripheral blood, taken 28 days after the second AZD1222 dose. The CDR3 bases are TGTGCCAGCAGCGTAGCGGGGGGACAGGGGGATGGCTACACCTTC. Amino acid sequence: CASSVAGGQGDGYTF. Together with reference TRBV9 and TRBJ1-2, the CDR3 gives the full variable domain: DSGVTQTPKHLITATGQRVTLRCSPRSGDLSVYWYQQSLDQGLQFLIQYYNGEERAKGNILERFSAQQFPDLHSELNLSSLELGDSALYFCASSVAGGQGDGYTFGSGTRLTVV.